This T cell receptor (beta chain) appears in the sequencing data of a study of T cell clonotyping in hematopoietic cell transplantation. Whole-study context: Pretransplant recipient samples were taken after cytoreduction.

The time point denotes: recipient sample about 28 days before transplant, after cytoreduction. Findings and caveats of the study: No sorting was done, leaving CD4 and CD8 contributions mixed. Graft donor and pretransplant recipient Inverse Simpson Index values predicted broader posttransplant TCR diversity.

This clone ranks as medium-sized. Its antigen is currently unknown. Germline loops: CDR1 SNHLY, CDR2 FYNNEI. The V and J ends lost 8 bases and 3 bases respectively, with 11 bases between them. The CDR3 extends over 12 amino acids. TCRdb's table, derived via immunoSEQ multiplex PCR, lists solely in-frame clones and lacks some. The sample has tens of thousands of clones, 85% to 90% seen once; the top ten hold under 7%. This material consisted of peripheral blood mononuclear cells, taken before stem cell transplant. The source of this sequence is a man between 60 and 70 years old with biphenotypic leukemia. Some clones in this sample may be carry-over from other donors' samples. The chain employs TRBV2 and TRBJ2-7, with D perhaps TRBD1 (6 bases). The CDR3 sequence is CASGRGGYEQYF. The CDR3 region has the DNA TGTGCCAGCGGCAGAGGGGGCTACGAGCAGTACTTC.